The rows below give T cell receptor beta chains drawn from one sample of a study of CD4+ T cells in melanoma. Sequenced by immunoSEQ multiplex PCR; TCRdb stores in-frame clones only, minus some. Here the sample spans 11,000 or so clones, 60% to 80% being singletons. The sequenced sample was cells from a culture (not recorded whether cultured in vitro). Every receptor here comes from a human donor with melanoma. The CDR3 runs from the conserved cysteine through the conserved F or W. The D gene is left open where the match is weak.

CDR3 protein	V gene	D gene	CDR3 length	J gene
CASSFGEQYF	TRBV7-6	NA	10	TRBJ2-7
CASSFNSAQAFF	TRBV21-1	NA	12	TRBJ1-1
CASSQSGQNYGYTF	TRBV7-6	NA	14	TRBJ1-2
CASSLGAGVRETQYF	TRBV4-1	NA	15	TRBJ2-5
CASSMGRLDTEAFF	TRBV19	NA	14	TRBJ1-1
CASSPGTGSSVRETQYF	TRBV7-2	TRBD1	17	TRBJ2-5
CASSYGDRGGNEQFF	TRBV5-1	TRBD1	15	TRBJ2-1
CAISESDRFYGYTF	TRBV6-1	NA	14	TRBJ1-2
CASSLVPPGQGGLDTQYF	TRBV11-3	TRBD1	18	TRBJ2-3
CAWSLGRRETQYF	TRBV30	NA	13	TRBJ2-5
CASSPSRTALVEQYF	TRBV6-1	NA	15	TRBJ2-7
CATSRDSGMGQQYF	TRBV15	NA	14	TRBJ2-7
CASSVRQGASSTDTQYF	TRBV7-3	TRBD1	17	TRBJ2-3
CASSEDIQGTTGELFF	TRBV25-1	NA	16	TRBJ2-2
CASTRSGTGGLNGYTF	TRBV10-1	TRBD1	16	TRBJ1-2
CASTEDRGYQPQHF	TRBV6-6	TRBD1	14	TRBJ1-5
CASSLVTTDTQYF	TRBV7-3	NA	13	TRBJ2-3
CASSLWPWADGANVLTF	TRBV7-8	NA	17	TRBJ2-6
CASSLREGGSGNTIYF	TRBV5-1	NA	16	TRBJ1-3
CASRRSGPYEQYF	TRBV6-5	NA	13	TRBJ2-7